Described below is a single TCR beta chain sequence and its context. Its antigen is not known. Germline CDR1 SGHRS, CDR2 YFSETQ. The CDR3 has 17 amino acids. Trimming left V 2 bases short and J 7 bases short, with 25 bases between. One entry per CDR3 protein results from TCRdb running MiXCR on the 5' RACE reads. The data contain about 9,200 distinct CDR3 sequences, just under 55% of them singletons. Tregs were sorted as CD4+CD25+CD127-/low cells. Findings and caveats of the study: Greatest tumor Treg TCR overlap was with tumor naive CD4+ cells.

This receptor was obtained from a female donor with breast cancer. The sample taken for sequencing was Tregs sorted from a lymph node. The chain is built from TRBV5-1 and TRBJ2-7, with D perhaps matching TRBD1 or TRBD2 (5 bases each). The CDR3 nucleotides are TGCGCCAGCAGCTTCGGCCAGGGTGTTTCCTTACGGAGGGAGCAGTACTTC. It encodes CASSFGQGVSLRREQYF.